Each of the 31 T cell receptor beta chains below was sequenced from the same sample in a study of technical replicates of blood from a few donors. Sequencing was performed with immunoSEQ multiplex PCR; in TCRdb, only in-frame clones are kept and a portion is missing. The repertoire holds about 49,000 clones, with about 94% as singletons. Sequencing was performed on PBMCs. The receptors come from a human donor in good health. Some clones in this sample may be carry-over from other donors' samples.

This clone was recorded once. Here the CDR3 reads CASSVSGENTEAFF. The CDR3 DNA is TGTGCCAGCAGTGTTTCAGGGGAGAACACTGAAGCTTTCTTT. The chain has TRBV6-4 and TRBJ1-1; tentative D call: TRBD1 (6 bases). Germline V gives CDR1 MRHNA, CDR2 SNTAGT. The CDR3 extends over 14 amino acids. The germline V and J ends were trimmed by 4 bases and 1 base, with 10 bases remaining between them.

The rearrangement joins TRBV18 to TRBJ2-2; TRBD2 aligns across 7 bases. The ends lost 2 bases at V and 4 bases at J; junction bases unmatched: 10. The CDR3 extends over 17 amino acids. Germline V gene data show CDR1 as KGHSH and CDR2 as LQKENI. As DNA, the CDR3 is TGTGCCAGCTCACCAAGAATAGGCGGGAGCGGCACCGGGGAGCTGTTTTTT. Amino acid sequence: CASSPRIGGSGTGELFF.

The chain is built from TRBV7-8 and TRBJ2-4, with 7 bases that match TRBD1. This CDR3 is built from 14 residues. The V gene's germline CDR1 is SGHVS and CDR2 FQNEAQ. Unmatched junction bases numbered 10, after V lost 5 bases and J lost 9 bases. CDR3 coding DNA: TGTGCCAGCAGCCTGACAGGGAAAGAGGGCATTCAGTACTTC. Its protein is CASSLTGKEGIQYF.

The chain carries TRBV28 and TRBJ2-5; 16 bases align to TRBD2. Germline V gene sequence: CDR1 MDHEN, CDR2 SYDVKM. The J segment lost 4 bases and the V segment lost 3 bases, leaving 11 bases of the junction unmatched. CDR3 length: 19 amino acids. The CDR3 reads CASSFSSGTSGRATETQYF. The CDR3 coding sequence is TGTGCCAGCAGTTTTTCATCCGGGACTAGCGGGAGGGCCACAGAGACCCAGTACTTC. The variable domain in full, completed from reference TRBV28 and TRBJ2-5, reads DVKVTQSSRYLVKRTGEKVFLECVQDMDHENMFWYRQDPGLGLRLIYFSYDVKMKEKGDIPEGYSVSREKKERFSLILESASTNQTSMYLCASSFSSGTSGRATETQYFGPGTRLLVL.

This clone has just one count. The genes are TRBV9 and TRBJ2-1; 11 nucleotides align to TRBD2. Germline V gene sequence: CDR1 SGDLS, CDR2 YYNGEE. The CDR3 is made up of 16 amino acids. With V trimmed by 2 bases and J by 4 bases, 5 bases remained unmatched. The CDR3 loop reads CASSVTWTSGYNEQFF. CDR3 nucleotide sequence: TGTGCCAGCAGCGTCACATGGACTAGCGGGTACAATGAGCAGTTCTTC.

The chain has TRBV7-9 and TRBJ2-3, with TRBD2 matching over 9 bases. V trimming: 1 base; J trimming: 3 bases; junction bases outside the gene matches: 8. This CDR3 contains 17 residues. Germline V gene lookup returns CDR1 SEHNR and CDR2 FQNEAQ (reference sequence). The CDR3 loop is CASSLVKLAGRTDTQYF. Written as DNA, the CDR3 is TGTGCCAGCAGCTTAGTTAAGCTAGCGGGGAGGACAGATACGCAGTATTTT.

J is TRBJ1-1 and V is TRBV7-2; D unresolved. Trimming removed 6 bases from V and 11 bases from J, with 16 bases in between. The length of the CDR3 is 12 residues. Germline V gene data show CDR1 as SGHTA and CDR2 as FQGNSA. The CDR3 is CASSQATSWAFF. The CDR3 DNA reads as TGTGCCAGCAGTCAAGCCACGAGTTGGGCTTTCTTT.

CDR3 DNA: TGTGCCAGCAGCTTAGGGCCGAAGAACACTGAAGCTTTCTTT. Encoded protein: CASSLGPKNTEAFF. The rearrangement uses TRBV7-9 and TRBJ1-1; D is undetermined. The germline V gene encodes CDR1 SEHNR and CDR2 FQNEAQ (reference sequence). The CDR3 contains 14 residues. Trimming removed 1 base at V and 1 base at J, with 7 bases between. Using reference TRBV7-9 and TRBJ1-1 for the parts outside the CDR3, the full variable domain is DTGVSQNPRHKITKRGQNVTFRCDPISEHNRLYWYRQTLGQGPEFLTYFQNEAQLEKSRLLSDRFSAERPKGSFSTLEIQRTEQGDSAMYLCASSLGPKNTEAFFGQGTRLTVV.

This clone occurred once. In nucleotides, the CDR3 is TGTGCCAGCAGCCCGGTCTATTGGGGGGTCACAGATACGCAGTATTTT. Its protein product is CASSPVYWGVTDTQYF. The J gene is TRBJ2-3, the V gene TRBV11-2; perhaps TRBD2 as D (6 bases). Germline V gene data show CDR1 as SGHAT and CDR2 as FQNNGV. The CDR3 runs 16 residues. V dropped 5 bases and J dropped 2 bases, with 17 bases sitting between them.

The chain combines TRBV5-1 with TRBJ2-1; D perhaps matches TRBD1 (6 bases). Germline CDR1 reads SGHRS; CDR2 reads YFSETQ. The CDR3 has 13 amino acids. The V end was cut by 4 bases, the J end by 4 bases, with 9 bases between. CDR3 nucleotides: TGCGCCAGCAGCGCCGGGACATACAATGAGCAGTTCTTC. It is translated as CASSAGTYNEQFF.

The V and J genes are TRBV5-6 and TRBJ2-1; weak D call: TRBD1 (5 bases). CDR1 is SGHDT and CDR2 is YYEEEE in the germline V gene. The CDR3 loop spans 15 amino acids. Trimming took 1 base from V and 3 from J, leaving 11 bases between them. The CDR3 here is CASSLRWGGYNEQFF. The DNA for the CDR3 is TGTGCCAGCAGCTTGCGGTGGGGCGGCTACAATGAGCAGTTCTTC.

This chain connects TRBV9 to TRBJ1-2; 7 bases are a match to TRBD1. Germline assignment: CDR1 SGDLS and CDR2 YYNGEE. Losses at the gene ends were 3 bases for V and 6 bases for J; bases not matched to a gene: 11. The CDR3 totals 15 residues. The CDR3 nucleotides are TGTGCCAGCAGCGAGACCGGGACAGCGATCGATGGCTACACCTTC. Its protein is CASSETGTAIDGYTF.

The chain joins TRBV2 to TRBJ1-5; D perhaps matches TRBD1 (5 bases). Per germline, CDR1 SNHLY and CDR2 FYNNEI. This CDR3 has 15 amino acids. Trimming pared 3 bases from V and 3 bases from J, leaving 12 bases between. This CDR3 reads CASSDVGGNNQPQHF. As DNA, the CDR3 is TGTGCCAGCAGTGACGTCGGGGGTAACAATCAGCCCCAGCATTTT.

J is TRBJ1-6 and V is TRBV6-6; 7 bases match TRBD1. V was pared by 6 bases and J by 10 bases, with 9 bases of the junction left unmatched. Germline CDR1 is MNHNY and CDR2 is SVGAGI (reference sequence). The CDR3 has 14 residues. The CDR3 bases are TGTGCCAGCAGATTAGGAGGGGGCCAATCACCCCTCCACTTT. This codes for CASRLGGGQSPLHF.

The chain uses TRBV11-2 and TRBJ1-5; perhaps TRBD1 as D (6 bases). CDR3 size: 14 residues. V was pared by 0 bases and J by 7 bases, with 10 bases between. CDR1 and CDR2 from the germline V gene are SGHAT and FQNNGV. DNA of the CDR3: TGTGCCAGCAGCTTAGATGGGGGCGAACAGCCCCAGCATTTT. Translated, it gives CASSLDGGEQPQHF. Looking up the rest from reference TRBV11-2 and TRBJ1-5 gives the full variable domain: EAGVAQSPRYKIIEKRQSVAFWCNPISGHATLYWYQQILGQGPKLLIQFQNNGVVDDSQLPKDRFSAERLKGVDSTLKIQPAKLEDSAVYLCASSLDGGEQPQHFGDGTRLSIL.

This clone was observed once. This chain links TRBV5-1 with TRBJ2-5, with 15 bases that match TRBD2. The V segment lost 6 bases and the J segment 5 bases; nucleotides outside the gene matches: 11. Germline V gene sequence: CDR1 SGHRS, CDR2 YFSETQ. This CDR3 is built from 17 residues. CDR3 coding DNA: TGCGCCAGCACCAGGACTAGCGGGAGGGAGGTGTACGAGACCCAGTACTTC. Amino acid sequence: CASTRTSGREVYETQYF.

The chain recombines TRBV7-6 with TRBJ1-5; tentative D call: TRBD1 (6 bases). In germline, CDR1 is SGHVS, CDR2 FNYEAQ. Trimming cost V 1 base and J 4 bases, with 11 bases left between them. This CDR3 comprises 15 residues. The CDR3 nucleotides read TGTGCCAGCAGCTTAGGGCAGGGGCTTAATCAGCCCCAGCATTTT. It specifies CASSLGQGLNQPQHF.

Here the CDR3 reads CASSPDRGNQPQHF. DNA of the CDR3: TGTGCCAGCAGCCCTGACAGAGGCAATCAGCCCCAGCATTTT. V gene TRBV7-8 combines with J gene TRBJ1-5, with TRBD1 as a possible D gene (5 bases). V lost 5 bases and J 2 bases, leaving 10 bases between the germline ends. The CDR3 is made up of 14 amino acids. The germline CDR1 and CDR2 sequences are SGHVS and FQNEAQ.

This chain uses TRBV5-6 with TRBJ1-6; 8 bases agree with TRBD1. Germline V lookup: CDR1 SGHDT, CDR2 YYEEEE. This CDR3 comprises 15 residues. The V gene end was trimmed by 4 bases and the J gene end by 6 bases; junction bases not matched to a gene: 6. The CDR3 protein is CASSTGQGRNSPLHF. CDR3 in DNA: TGTGCCAGCAGCACCGGACAGGGTCGTAATTCACCCCTCCACTTT.

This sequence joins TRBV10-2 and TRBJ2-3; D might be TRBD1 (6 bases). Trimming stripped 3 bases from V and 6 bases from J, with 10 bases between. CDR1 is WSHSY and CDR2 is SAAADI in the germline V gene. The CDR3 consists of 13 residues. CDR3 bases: TGCGCCAGCAGTGAACAGGGATCGGATACGCAGTATTTT. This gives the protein CASSEQGSDTQYF.

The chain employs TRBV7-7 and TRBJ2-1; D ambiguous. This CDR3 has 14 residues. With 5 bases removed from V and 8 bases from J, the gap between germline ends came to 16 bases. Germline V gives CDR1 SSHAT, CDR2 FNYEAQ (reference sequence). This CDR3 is CASSPSGRPHEQFF. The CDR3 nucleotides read TGTGCCAGCAGCCCCTCTGGCAGGCCCCATGAGCAGTTCTTC.

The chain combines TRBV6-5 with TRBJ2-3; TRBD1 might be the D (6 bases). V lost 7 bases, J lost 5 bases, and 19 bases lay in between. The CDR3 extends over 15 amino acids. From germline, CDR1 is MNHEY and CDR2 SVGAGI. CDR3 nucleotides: TGTGCCAGCAACCACAGGGCGGGTTTCTTAGATACGCAGTATTTT. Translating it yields CASNHRAGFLDTQYF.

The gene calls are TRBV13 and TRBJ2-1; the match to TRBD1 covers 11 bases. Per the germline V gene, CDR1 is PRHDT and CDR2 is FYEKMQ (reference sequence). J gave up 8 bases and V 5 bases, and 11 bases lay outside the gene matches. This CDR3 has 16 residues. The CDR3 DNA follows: TGTGCCAGCAGCCCCCTGGCGGGACAGGGGGTCGATGAGCAGTTCTTC. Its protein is CASSPLAGQGVDEQFF.

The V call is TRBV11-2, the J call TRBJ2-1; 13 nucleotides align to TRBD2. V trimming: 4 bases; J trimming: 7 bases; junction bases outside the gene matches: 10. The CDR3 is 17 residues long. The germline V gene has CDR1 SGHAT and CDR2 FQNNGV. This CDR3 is CASSSLRTSGRGNEQFF. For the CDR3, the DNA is TGTGCCAGCAGCTCCCTTAGGACTAGCGGGAGAGGGAATGAGCAGTTCTTC.

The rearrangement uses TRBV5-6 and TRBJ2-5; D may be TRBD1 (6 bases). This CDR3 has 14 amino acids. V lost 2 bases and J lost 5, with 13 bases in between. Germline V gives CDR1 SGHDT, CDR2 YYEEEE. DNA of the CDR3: TGTGCCAGCAGCTTCAACAGGGCAATGGAGACCCAGTACTTC. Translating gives CASSFNRAMETQYF.

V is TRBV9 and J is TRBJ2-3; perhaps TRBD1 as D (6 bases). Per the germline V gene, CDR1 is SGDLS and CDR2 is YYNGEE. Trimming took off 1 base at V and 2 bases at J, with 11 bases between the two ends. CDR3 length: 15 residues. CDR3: CASSVLGAFTDTQYF. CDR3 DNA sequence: TGTGCCAGCAGCGTATTGGGGGCTTTCACAGATACGCAGTATTTT.

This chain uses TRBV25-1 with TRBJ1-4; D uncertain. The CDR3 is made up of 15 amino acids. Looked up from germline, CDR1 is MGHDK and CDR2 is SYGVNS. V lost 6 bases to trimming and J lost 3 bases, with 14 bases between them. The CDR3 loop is CASSELEPANEKLFF. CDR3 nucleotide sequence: TGTGCCAGCAGCGAACTAGAGCCAGCTAATGAAAAACTGTTTTTT.

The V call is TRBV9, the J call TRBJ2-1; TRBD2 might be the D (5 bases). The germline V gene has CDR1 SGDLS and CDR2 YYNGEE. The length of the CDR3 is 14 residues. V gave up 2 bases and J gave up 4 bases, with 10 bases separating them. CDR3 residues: CASSVSPGYNEQFF. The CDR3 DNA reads TGTGCCAGCAGCGTTTCTCCGGGGTACAATGAGCAGTTCTTC.

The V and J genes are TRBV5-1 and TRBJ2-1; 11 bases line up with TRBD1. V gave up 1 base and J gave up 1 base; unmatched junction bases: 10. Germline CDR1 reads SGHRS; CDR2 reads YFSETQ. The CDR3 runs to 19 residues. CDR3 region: CASSLWDRGRGTSYNEQFF. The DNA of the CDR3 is TGCGCCAGCAGCTTGTGGGACAGGGGGAGAGGAACGTCCTACAATGAGCAGTTCTTC. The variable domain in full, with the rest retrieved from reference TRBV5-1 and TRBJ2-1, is KAGVTQTPRYLIKTRGQQVTLSCSPISGHRSVSWYQQTPGQGLQFLFEYFSETQRNKGNFPGRFSGRQFSNSRSEMNVSTLELGDSALYLCASSLWDRGRGTSYNEQFFGPGTRLTVL.

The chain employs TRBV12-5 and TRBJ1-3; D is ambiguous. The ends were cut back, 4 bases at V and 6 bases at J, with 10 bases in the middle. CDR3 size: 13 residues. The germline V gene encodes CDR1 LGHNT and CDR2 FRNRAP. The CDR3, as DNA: TGTGCTAGTGGTTCCCGGAGCGTAAACACCATATATTTT. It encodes CASGSRSVNTIYF.

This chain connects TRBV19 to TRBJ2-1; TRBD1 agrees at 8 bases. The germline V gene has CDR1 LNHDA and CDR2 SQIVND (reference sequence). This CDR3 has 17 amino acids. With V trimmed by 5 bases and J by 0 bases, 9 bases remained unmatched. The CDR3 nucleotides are TGTGCCAGTAGTTCCGACAGGGGCGACCACTCCTACAATGAGCAGTTCTTC. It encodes CASSSDRGDHSYNEQFF.